The 25 T cell receptor beta chains below were found in one sample sequenced in a study of blood T cells in healthy people across ages. A sample-barcoded 5' primer and a J-beta primer mix were used in a second PCR of about 7 to 11 cycles. TCRdb re-derived calls from the 5' RACE reads in MiXCR, one entry per CDR3 protein. The sample shows about 1.7 million distinct CDR3 sequences, 28% of them seen only once. What was sequenced was blood. The source of these receptors is a woman aged 25 to 45 in good health.

This clonotype was recorded a few times. The chain links TRBV18 to TRBJ1-1; 7 nucleotides line up with TRBD1. Trimming took 6 bases from V and 4 from J; bases not matched to a gene: 14. The CDR3 has 16 amino acids. Germline CDR1 is KGHSH and CDR2 is LQKENI. The CDR3 bases are TGTGCCAGCTCGGGCCGACAGGGCAGCCGGGGCACTGAAGCTTTCTTT. It is translated as CASSGRQGSRGTEAFF.

This clonotype was recorded at least ten times. The chain uses TRBV7-9 and TRBJ2-7; 8 bases fit TRBD2. V gave up 4 bases and J gave up 7 bases; unmatched junction bases: 15. This CDR3 spans 16 amino acids. Germline V lookup: CDR1 SEHNR, CDR2 FQNEAQ (reference sequence). This CDR3 reads CASSSSMGSGTWEQYF. DNA for the CDR3: TGTGCCAGCAGCTCCTCTATGGGTAGCGGGACTTGGGAGCAGTACTTC.

In the case of this clonotype: A much larger clone lies a single base off, so this may be a read error. The chain joins TRBV10-3 to TRBJ2-1; 16 bases align to TRBD2. CDR1 is ENHRY and CDR2 is SYGVKD in the germline V gene. The CDR3 consists of 15 residues. DNA of the CDR3: TGTGCCACCAGTGAGGGACTAGCGGGAGGGTCTGAGCAGTTCTTC. Translated, it gives CATSEGLAGGSEQFF.

Many counts were recorded for this clonotype. V gene TRBV12-3 or TRBV12-4 combines with J gene TRBJ2-7, with TRBD2 identical over 8 bases. The CDR3 covers 13 residues. J gave up 6 bases and V 6 bases, and 7 bases lay outside the gene matches. This CDR3 reads CASSWSAGGEQYF. CDR3 in DNA: TGTGCCAGCAGCTGGAGCGCGGGGGGCGAGCAGTACTTC.

This clonotype was observed at least ten times. The rearrangement uses TRBV5-1 and TRBJ2-3, with 15 positions matching TRBD2. The CDR3 spans 17 residues. The J segment lost 6 bases and the V segment lost 4 bases, leaving 9 bases of the junction unmatched. CDR1 is SGHRS, CDR2 YFSETQ, per germline. This CDR3 is CASSLVGLAGGKDTQYF. Written as DNA, the CDR3 is TGCGCCAGCAGCCTCGTCGGACTAGCGGGAGGGAAGGATACGCAGTATTTT.

This clonotype was found a few times. The V gene is TRBV28, the J gene TRBJ2-4, with D uncertain. The CDR3 runs to 14 residues. V gave up 2 bases and J gave up 0 bases, with 5 bases separating them. From germline, CDR1 is MDHEN and CDR2 SYDVKM. CDR3 in DNA: TGTGCCAGCAGTTTAAGGGCAGCCAAAAACATTCAGTACTTC. It yields the protein CASSLRAAKNIQYF. Supplemented by reference TRBV28 and TRBJ2-4, the full variable domain reads DVKVTQSSRYLVKRTGEKVFLECVQDMDHENMFWYRQDPGLGLRLIYFSYDVKMKEKGDIPEGYSVSREKKERFSLILESASTNQTSMYLCASSLRAAKNIQYFGAGTRLSVL.

The table lists this clonotype with a few counts. This CDR3 is CASSLEGTGIWYF. The CDR3 nucleotides are TGCGCCAGCAGCTTGGAAGGGACAGGGATTTGGTACTTC. The chain carries TRBV5-1 and TRBJ2-4; 9 nucleotides agree with TRBD1. V was clipped by 0 bases and J by 15 bases; unmatched bases: 7. The V gene's germline CDR1 is SGHRS and CDR2 YFSETQ. The CDR3 covers 13 residues.

This clonotype has just a few counts. The chain recombines TRBV28 with TRBJ1-6; D remains unclear. The CDR3 has 13 amino acids. The V and J ends lost 2 bases and 7 bases respectively, with 6 bases between them. Per the germline V gene, CDR1 is MDHEN and CDR2 is SYDVKM. The CDR3 coding sequence is TGTGCCAGCAGTTTAATAATAAATTCACCCCTCCACTTT. This gives the protein CASSLIINSPLHF.

The rearrangement uses TRBV6-5 and TRBJ2-3; no clear D. The CDR3 runs to 12 residues. V lost 5 bases, J lost 5 bases, and 8 bases lay in between. Germline-derived CDR1 and CDR2 are MNHEY and SVGAGI. CDR3 loop: CASSRNEDTQYF. In DNA form, the CDR3 reads TGTGCCAGCAGTCGAAATGAAGATACGCAGTATTTT.

This clonotype was seen a few times. The rearrangement links TRBV18 to TRBJ1-6; 8 positions agree with TRBD1. Per the germline V gene, CDR1 is KGHSH and CDR2 is LQKENI. V was clipped by 4 bases and J by 7 bases; unmatched bases: 6. The CDR3 runs 15 residues. CDR3 sequence reads: CASSRGQGGNSPLHF. The CDR3 DNA follows: TGTGCCAGCTCACGAGGACAGGGAGGGAATTCACCCCTCCACTTT.

The chain employs TRBV18 and TRBJ1-5, with D perhaps matching TRBD1 (5 bases). V gave up 3 bases and J gave up 5 bases, with 11 bases separating them. The CDR3 spans 14 residues. Germline V gene lookup returns CDR1 KGHSH and CDR2 LQKENI. CDR3: CASSPDAGDQPQHF. The CDR3 DNA follows: TGTGCCAGCTCACCCGATGCGGGGGATCAGCCCCAGCATTTT. Drawing the rest from reference TRBV18 and TRBJ1-5, the complete variable domain is NAGVMQNPRHLVRRRGQEARLRCSPMKGHSHVYWYRQLPEEGLKFMVYLQKENIIDESGMPKERFSAEFPKEGPSILRIQQVVRGDSAAYFCASSPDAGDQPQHFGDGTRLSIL.

The chain couples TRBV5-1 to TRBJ2-1; D perhaps matches TRBD2 (6 bases). Germline V lookup: CDR1 SGHRS, CDR2 YFSETQ. Trimming left V 3 bases short and J 2 bases short, with 18 bases between. The length of the CDR3 is 17 residues. Here the CDR3 reads CASSSDPRDSAYNEQFF. The DNA of the CDR3 is TGCGCCAGCAGCTCCGACCCCCGGGACTCCGCCTACAATGAGCAGTTCTTC.

This clonotype came up a few times. This CDR3 reads CAISKGLQGYYGYTF. CDR3 bases: TGTGCCATCTCAAAGGGGTTGCAGGGGTACTATGGCTACACCTTC. The chain combines TRBV28 with TRBJ1-2; weak D call: TRBD1 (6 bases). The CDR3 is made up of 15 amino acids. Germline CDR1 and CDR2: MDHEN and SYDVKM. Trimming removed 10 bases at V and 3 bases at J, with 21 bases between.

Of note for this clonotype: One end of the junction varies from germline; a read error may be responsible. This chain joins TRBV7-9 and TRBJ2-7; possibly TRBD2 for D (6 bases). The CDR3 contains 16 residues. CDR1 is SEHNR and CDR2 is FQNEAQ in the germline V gene (reference sequence). In nucleotides, the CDR3 is TGTGCCAGCAGCAACCCCACCGGGGGAATAACCTACGAGCAGTACTTT. Translated: CASSNPTGGITYEQYF.

This rearrangement joins TRBV20-1 to TRBJ2-7; TRBD1 aligns across 8 bases. Trimming took 0 bases from V and 2 from J; bases not matched to a gene: 9. From germline, CDR1 is DFQATT and CDR2 SNEGSKA (reference sequence). The CDR3 consists of 16 residues. Written as DNA, the CDR3 is TGCAGTGCTAGAGAAACCGGGACAGGAGCAACCTACGAGCAGTACTTC. Residues: CSARETGTGATYEQYF.

CDR3 residues: CASSIQVREAYEQYF. Written as DNA, the CDR3 is TGCGCCAGCAGCATACAAGTCCGGGAAGCCTACGAGCAGTACTTC. This chain connects TRBV4-1 to TRBJ2-7; weak D call: TRBD2 (5 bases). The CDR3 has 15 amino acids. Germline values: CDR1 MGHRA, CDR2 YSYEKL. The V end was cut by 5 bases, the J end by 2 bases, with 16 bases between.

This clonotype was seen at least ten times. V is TRBV25-1 and J is TRBJ2-3, with a weak D call TRBD2 (6 bases). Per the germline V gene, CDR1 is MGHDK and CDR2 is SYGVNS. The V gene lost 7 bases and the J gene lost 3 bases, with 8 bases spanning the gap. The CDR3 length is 12 residues. For the CDR3, the DNA is TGTGCCAGCAACGGGGGTACAGATACGCAGTATTTT. Its translation: CASNGGTDTQYF.

This clonotype was observed at least ten times. The rearrangement links TRBV9 to TRBJ1-2; D gene uncertain. V lost 3 bases, J lost 8 bases, and 14 bases lay in between. Germline assignment: CDR1 SGDLS and CDR2 YYNGEE. The CDR3 extends over 13 amino acids. The DNA of the CDR3 is TGTGCCAGCAGCGCGGGTCCCAGCGACGGCTACACCTTC. This gives the protein CASSAGPSDGYTF.

This clonotype was seen a single time. This chain connects TRBV4-1 to TRBJ2-1; 12 positions agree with TRBD2. The germline gives CDR1 MGHRA, CDR2 YSYEKL. V lost 4 bases, J lost 0 bases, and 10 bases stayed unmatched. This CDR3 has 19 residues. The CDR3: CASSREGTSGPSSYNEQFF. The CDR3 DNA follows: TGCGCCAGCAGCCGTGAAGGGACTAGCGGGCCAAGCTCCTACAATGAGCAGTTCTTC.

This clonotype has just a few counts. This chain links TRBV27 with TRBJ2-3; no clear D. CDR3 length: 14 amino acids. From germline, CDR1 is MNHEY and CDR2 SMNVEV (reference sequence). The V gene lost 8 bases and the J gene lost 4 bases, with 16 bases spanning the gap. The CDR3 DNA sequence: TGTGCCAGCGGAGCAGCATGGGTCCCAGATACGCAGTATTTT. Translating gives CASGAAWVPDTQYF.

This clonotype was found a few times. V and J are TRBV4-1 and TRBJ2-5; 9 positions match TRBD2. Matching the DNA end better, TRBJ2-7 makes the J call doubtful. Germline V gene sequence: CDR1 MGHRA, CDR2 YSYEKL. CDR3 length equals 15 residues. The chain's CDR3 is CASSQVIAGEYEQYF. The CDR3 coding sequence is TGCGCCAGCAGCCAAGTCATAGCGGGGGAGTACGAGCAGTACTTC.

This clonotype was seen just once. This rearrangement joins TRBV5-4 to TRBJ1-5, with D perhaps TRBD1 (5 bases). Per germline, CDR1 SGHNT and CDR2 YYREEE (reference sequence). V lost 0 bases to trimming and J lost 1 base, with 11 bases between them. The CDR3 has 16 residues. CDR3 nucleotides: TGTGCCAGCAGCTTGGCCGGAGCAGGGAGCAATCAGCCCCAGCATTTT. It yields the protein CASSLAGAGSNQPQHF.

This clonotype has only one observation. The chain links TRBV20-1 to TRBJ1-1; 8 bases are a match to TRBD1. The V segment lost 5 bases and the J segment 3 bases; nucleotides outside the gene matches: 11. Germline V gene lookup returns CDR1 DFQATT and CDR2 SNEGSKA (reference sequence). The CDR3 has 15 amino acids. The CDR3 here is CSAANRGSSDTEAFF. The CDR3 coding sequence is TGCAGTGCTGCCAACAGGGGGTCGAGCGACACTGAAGCTTTCTTT.

V is TRBV12-3 or TRBV12-4 and J is TRBJ2-1, with 7 bases aligning to TRBD2. The assigned J gene may be wrong: the sequence end matches TRBJ2-7 better. The CDR3 is 18 residues long. The CDR3 DNA follows: TGTGCCAGCAGTCTCCGGGCCCCGGGGCTAGCGGACTACAATGAGCAGTACTTC. Its translation is CASSLRAPGLADYNEQYF.

In the case of this clonotype: This may arise from a read error, as a much more abundant clone is one base away. This chain uses TRBV5-1 with TRBJ2-1, with TRBD1 identical over 8 bases. The CDR3 length is 15 residues. The V gene end was trimmed by 1 base and the J gene end by 4 bases; junction bases not matched to a gene: 4. Germline CDR1 reads SGHRS; CDR2 reads YFSETQ. The CDR3 nucleotides are TGCGCCAGCAGCTTGTCTCAGGGGGCTTACAATGAGCAGTTCTTC. Translation gives CASSLSQGAYNEQFF. The full variable domain, completed using reference TRBV5-1 and TRBJ2-1, is KAGVTQTPRYLIKTRGQQVTLSCSPISGHRSVSWYQQTPGQGLQFLFEYFSETQRNKGNFPGRFSGRQFSNSRSEMNVSTLELGDSALYLCASSLSQGAYNEQFFGPGTRLTVL.